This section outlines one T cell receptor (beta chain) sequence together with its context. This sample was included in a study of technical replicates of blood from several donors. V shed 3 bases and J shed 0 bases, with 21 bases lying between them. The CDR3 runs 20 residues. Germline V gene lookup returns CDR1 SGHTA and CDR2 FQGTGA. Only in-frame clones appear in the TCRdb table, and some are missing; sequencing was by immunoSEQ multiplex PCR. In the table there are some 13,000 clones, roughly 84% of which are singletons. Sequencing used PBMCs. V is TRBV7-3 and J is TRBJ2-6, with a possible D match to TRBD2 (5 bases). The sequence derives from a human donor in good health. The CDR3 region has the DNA TGTGCCAGCAGCTTGGCAGGAGGAACAGCCTTGAGCTCTGGGGCCAACGTCCTGACTTTC. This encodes CASSLAGGTALSSGANVLTF.